This TCR beta chain was recorded in a study of blood T cell repertoires in COVID-19. The overall study: COVID-19 samples, acute and convalescent, were from the United States, Italy and Spain.

This CDR3 contains 14 residues. Germline V gene lookup returns CDR1 LNHDA and CDR2 SQIVND (reference sequence). V lost 6 bases to trimming and J lost 7 bases; unmatched junction nucleotides: 11. Authors' processing steps: The assay estimated nucleated cells by amplifying reference gene primers. Produced via immunoSEQ multiplex PCR; TCRdb's table is partial and in-frame only. V and J calls and clone size come straight from that table; D and trimming were deduced from the DNA. Among approximately 170,000 clones listed, approximately 86% were seen once. Patients at the Seattle site were enrolled during active infection and followed longitudinally.

The V gene is TRBV19, the J gene TRBJ2-7, with 8 positions matching TRBD2. The source is an elderly man with COVID-19, enrolled during active disease. The specimen was peripheral blood. DNA for the CDR3: TGTGCCAGTAGATTCCGGGCCCGGGGGGGGGAGCAGTACTTC. Protein product: CASRFRARGGEQYF. Filled out from reference TRBV19 and TRBJ2-7, the complete variable domain reads DGGITQSPKYLFRKEGQNVTLSCEQNLNHDAMYWYRQDPGQGLRLIYYSQIVNDFQKGDIAEGYSVSREKKESFPLTVTSAQKNPTAFYLCASRFRARGGEQYFGPGTRLTVT.